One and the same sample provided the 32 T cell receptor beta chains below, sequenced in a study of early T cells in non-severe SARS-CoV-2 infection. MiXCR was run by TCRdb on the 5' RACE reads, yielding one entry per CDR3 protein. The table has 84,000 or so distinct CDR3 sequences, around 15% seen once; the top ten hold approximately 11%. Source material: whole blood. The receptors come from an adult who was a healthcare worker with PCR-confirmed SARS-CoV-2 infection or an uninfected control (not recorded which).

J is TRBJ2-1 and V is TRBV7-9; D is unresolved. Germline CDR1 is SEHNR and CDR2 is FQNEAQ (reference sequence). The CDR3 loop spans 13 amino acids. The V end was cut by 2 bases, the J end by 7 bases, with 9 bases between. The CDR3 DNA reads TGTGCCAGCAGCTTACTAGGCACGAATGAGCAGTTCTTC. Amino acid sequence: CASSLLGTNEQFF.

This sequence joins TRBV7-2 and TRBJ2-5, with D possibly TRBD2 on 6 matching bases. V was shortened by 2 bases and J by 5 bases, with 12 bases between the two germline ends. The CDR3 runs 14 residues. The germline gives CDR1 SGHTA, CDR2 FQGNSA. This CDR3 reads CASSLLSGEETQYF. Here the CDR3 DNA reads TGTGCCAGCAGCTTACTGTCGGGGGAGGAGACCCAGTACTTC.

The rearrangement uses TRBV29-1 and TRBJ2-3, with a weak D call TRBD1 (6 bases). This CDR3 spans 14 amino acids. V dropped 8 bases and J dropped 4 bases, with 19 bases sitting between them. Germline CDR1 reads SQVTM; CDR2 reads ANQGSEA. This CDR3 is CSPRHRVRSDTQYF. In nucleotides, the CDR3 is TGCAGCCCCCGACACAGGGTACGGTCAGATACGCAGTATTTT.

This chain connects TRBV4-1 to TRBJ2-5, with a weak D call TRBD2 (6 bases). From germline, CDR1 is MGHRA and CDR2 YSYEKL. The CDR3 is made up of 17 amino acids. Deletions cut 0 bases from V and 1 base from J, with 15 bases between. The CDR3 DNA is TGCGCCAGCAGCCAAGATCTGGGGCGAGCGGGCCAAGAGACCCAGTACTTC. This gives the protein CASSQDLGRAGQETQYF.

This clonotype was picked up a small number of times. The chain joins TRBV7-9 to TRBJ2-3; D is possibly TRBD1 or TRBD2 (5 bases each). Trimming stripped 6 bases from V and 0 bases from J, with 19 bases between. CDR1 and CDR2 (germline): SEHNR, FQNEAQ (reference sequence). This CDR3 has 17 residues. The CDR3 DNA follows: TGTGCCAGCAGTCTTGAGGGGCGTTTAAGGAGCACAGATACGCAGTATTTT. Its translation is CASSLEGRLRSTDTQYF.

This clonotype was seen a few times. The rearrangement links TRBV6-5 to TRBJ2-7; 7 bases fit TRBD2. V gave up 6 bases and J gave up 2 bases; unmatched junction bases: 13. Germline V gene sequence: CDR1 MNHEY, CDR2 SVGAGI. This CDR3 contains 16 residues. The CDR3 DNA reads TGTGCCAGCAGGCCGCACAGCGGGGTGAATCCCTACGAGCAGTACTTC. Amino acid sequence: CASRPHSGVNPYEQYF.

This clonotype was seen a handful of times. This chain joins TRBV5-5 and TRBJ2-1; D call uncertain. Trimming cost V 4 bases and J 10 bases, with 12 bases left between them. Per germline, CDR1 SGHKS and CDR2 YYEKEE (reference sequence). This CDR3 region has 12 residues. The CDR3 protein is CASSPRTEEQFF. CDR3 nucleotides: TGTGCCAGCAGCCCCAGGACGGAGGAGCAGTTCTTC.

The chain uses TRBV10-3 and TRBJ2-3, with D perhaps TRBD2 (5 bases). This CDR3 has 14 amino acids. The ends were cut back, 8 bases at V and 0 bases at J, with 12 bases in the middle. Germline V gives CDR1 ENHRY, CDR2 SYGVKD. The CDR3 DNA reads TGTGCCATCTTGGCGGGCCCTAGCACAGATACGCAGTATTTT. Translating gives CAILAGPSTDTQYF.

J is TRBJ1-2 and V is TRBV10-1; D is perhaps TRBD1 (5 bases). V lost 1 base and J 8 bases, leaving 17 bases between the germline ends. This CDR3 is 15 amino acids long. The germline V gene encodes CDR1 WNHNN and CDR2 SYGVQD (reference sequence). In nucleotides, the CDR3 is TGCGCCAGCAGTGAGTGTCCCAGTGGGGCGCGAGGCTACACCTTC. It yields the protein CASSECPSGARGYTF.

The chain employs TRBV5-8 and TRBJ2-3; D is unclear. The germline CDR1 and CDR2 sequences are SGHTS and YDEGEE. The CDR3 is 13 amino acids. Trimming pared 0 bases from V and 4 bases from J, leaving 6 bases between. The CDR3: CASSLGQADTQYF. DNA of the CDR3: TGTGCCAGCAGCTTGGGGCAGGCAGATACGCAGTATTTT.

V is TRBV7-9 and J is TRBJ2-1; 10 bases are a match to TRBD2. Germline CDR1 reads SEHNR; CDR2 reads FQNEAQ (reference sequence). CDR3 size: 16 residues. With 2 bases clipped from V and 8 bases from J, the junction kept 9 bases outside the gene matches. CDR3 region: CASSLTASGGADEQFF. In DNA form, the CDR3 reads TGTGCCAGCAGCTTAACAGCCAGCGGGGGGGCTGATGAGCAGTTCTTC.

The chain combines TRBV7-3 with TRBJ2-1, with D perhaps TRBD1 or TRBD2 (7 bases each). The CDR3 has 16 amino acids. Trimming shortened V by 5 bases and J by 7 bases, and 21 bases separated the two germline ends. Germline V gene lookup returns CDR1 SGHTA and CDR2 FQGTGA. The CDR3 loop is CASSAQGRERDNEQFF. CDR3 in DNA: TGTGCCAGCAGCGCACAGGGGAGGGAGAGGGATAATGAGCAGTTCTTC.

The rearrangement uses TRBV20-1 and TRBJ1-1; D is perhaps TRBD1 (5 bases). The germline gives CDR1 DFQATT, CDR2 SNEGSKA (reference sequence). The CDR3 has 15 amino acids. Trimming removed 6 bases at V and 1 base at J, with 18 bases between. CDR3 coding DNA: TGCAGTGCCACTAATGGTAAGGGGACGAACACTGAAGCTTTCTTT. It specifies CSATNGKGTNTEAFF.

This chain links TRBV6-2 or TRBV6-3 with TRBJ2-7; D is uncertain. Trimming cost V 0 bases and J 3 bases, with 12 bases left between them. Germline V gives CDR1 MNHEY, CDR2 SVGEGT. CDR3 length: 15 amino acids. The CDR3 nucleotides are TGTGCCAGCAGTTACTCCCGGACCCTTATCTACGAGCAGTACTTC. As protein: CASSYSRTLIYEQYF.

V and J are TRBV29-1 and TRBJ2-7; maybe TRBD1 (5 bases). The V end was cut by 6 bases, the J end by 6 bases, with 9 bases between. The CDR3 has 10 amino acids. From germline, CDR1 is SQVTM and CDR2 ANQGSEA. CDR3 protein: CSVGLGEQYF. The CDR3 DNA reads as TGCAGCGTGGGGCTGGGCGAGCAGTACTTC.

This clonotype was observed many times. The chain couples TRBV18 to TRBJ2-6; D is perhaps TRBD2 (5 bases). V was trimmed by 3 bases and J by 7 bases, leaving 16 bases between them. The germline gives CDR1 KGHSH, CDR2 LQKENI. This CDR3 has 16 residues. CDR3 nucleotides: TGTGCCAGCTCACCCCTCCGGGGATACAGTGCCAACGTCCTGACTTTC. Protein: CASSPLRGYSANVLTF.

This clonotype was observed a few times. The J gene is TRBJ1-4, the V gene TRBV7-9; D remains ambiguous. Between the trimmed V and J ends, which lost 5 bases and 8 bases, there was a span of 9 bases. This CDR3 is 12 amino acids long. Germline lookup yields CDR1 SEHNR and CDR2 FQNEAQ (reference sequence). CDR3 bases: TGTGCCAGCAGCCCCGCGAACGAAAAACTGTTTTTT. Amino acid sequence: CASSPANEKLFF.

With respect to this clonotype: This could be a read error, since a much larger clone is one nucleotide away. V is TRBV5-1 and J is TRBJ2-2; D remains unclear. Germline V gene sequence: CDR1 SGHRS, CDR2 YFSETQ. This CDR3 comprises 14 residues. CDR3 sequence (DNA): TGCACCAGCAGCTGGTTGGTGAACACCGGGGAGCTGTTTTTT. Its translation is CTSSWLVNTGELFF.

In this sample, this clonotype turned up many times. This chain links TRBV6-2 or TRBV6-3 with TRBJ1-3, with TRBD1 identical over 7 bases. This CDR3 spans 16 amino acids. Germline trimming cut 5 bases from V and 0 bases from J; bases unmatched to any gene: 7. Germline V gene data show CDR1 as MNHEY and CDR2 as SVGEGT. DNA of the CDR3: TGTGCCAGCAGTCACCCGGGACAGACCTCTGGAAACACCATATATTTT. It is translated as CASSHPGQTSGNTIYF.

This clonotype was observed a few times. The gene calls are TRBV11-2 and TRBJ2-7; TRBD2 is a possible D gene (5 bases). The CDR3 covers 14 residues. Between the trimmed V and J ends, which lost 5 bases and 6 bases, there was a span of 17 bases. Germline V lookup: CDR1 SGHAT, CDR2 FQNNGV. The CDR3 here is CASSPRGLAGEQYF. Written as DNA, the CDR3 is TGTGCCAGCAGCCCCCGGGGTTTGGCCGGCGAGCAGTACTTC. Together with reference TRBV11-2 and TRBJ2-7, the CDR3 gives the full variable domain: EAGVAQSPRYKIIEKRQSVAFWCNPISGHATLYWYQQILGQGPKLLIQFQNNGVVDDSQLPKDRFSAERLKGVDSTLKIQPAKLEDSAVYLCASSPRGLAGEQYFGPGTRLTVT.

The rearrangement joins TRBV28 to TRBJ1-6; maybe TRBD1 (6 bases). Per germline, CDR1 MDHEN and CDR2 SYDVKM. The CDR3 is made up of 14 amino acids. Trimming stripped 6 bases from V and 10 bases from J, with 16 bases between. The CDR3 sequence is CASRSGGAGSPLHF. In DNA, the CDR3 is TGTGCCAGCAGATCGGGGGGCGCAGGCTCACCCCTCCACTTT.

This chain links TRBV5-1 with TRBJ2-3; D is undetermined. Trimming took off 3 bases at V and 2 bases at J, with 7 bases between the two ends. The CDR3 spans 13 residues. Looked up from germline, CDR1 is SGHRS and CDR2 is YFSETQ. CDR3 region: CASSYRSTDTQYF. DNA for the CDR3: TGCGCCAGCAGCTACCGATCCACAGATACGCAGTATTTT.

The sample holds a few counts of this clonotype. The CDR3 loop is CSASRDPGSYNEQFF. CDR3 nucleotides: TGCAGTGCTAGCCGGGACCCAGGCTCCTACAATGAGCAGTTCTTC. The V and J genes are TRBV20-1 and TRBJ2-1; tentatively, D is TRBD1 or TRBD2 (5 bases each). Trimming took off 3 bases at V and 0 bases at J, with 12 bases between the two ends. The CDR3 consists of 15 residues. The germline V gene encodes CDR1 DFQATT and CDR2 SNEGSKA (reference sequence).

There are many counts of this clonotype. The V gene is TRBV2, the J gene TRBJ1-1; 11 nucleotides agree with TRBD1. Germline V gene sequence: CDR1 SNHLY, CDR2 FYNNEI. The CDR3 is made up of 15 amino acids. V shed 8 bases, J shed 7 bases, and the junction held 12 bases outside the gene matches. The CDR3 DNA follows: TGTGCCAGCTCCATTCGAGGGACAGGGGGGAGTGAAGCTTTCTTT. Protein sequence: CASSIRGTGGSEAFF.

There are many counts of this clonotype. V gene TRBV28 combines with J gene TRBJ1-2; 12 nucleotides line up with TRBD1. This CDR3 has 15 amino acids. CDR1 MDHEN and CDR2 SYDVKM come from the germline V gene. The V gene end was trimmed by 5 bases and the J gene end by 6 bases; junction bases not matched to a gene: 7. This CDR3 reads CASSPTGTGGNGYTF. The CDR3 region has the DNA TGTGCCAGCAGTCCAACCGGGACAGGGGGCAATGGCTACACCTTC.

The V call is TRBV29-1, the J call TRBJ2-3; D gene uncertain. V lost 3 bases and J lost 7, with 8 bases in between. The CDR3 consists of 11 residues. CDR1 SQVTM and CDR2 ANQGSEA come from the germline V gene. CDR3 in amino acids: CSVEALNTQYF. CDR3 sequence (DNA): TGCAGCGTTGAGGCGTTAAATACGCAGTATTTT.

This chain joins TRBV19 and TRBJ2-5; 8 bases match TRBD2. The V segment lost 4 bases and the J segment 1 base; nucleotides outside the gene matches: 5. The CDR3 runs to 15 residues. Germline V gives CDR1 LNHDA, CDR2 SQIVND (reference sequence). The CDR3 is CASSTGGVSQETQYF. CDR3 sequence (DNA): TGTGCCAGTAGTACCGGGGGGGTCAGCCAAGAGACCCAGTACTTC.

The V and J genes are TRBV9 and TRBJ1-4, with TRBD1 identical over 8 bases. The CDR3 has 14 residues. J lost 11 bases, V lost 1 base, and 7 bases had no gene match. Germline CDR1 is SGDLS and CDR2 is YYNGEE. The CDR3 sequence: CASSVRPTGAKLFF. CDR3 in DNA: TGTGCCAGCAGCGTACGACCGACAGGGGCGAAACTGTTTTTT.

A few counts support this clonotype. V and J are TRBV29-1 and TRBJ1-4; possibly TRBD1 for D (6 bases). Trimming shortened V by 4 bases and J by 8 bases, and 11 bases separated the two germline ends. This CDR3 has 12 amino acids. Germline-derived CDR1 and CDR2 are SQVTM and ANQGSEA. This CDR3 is CSVGGGGEKLFF. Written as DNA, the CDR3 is TGCAGCGTTGGAGGGGGTGGAGAAAAACTGTTTTTT.

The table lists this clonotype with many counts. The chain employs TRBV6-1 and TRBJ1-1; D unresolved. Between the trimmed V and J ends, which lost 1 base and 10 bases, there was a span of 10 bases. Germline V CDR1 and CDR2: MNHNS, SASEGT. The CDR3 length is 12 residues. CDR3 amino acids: CASSEDWGRAFF. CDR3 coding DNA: TGTGCCAGCAGTGAAGATTGGGGTAGAGCTTTCTTT.

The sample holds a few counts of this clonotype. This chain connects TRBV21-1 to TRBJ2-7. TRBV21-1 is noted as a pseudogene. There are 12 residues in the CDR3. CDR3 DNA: TGTGCCAGCAGCAACTCATCCTTCGAGCAGTACTTC. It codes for CASSNSSFEQYF.

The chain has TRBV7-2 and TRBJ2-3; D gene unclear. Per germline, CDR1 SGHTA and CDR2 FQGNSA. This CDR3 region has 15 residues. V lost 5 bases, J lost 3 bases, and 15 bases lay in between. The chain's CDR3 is CASSTQSGFTDTQYF. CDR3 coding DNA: TGTGCCAGCAGCACTCAGTCCGGGTTTACAGATACGCAGTATTTT.